A single count supports the clone carrying this TCR beta chain. Sequence at one end of the junction differs from germline and may be a read error. The CDR3 sequence is 18 residues long. Germline V lookup: CDR1 LNHNV, CDR2 YYDKDF (reference sequence). Original handling: It was from reference gene primer amplification that nucleated cell counts were estimated. Produced via immunoSEQ multiplex PCR; TCRdb's table is partial and in-frame only. The V and J calls and clone size come from that table; D and trimming were worked out from the DNA. The sample holds approximately 300,000 clones; around 89% are singletons and the top ten take under 1.1%. The data originate from a study of blood T cell repertoires in COVID-19. Study-level background: COVID-19 samples collected from the United States, Italy and Spain covered acute and convalescent phases. PBMCs, B-cell-depleted T cells, or T cells were the source of the cDNA or gDNA that made up the material.

Seattle's cohort entered during active infection and was followed longitudinally. This receptor was taken from a woman in her thirties or forties with COVID-19, enrolled during active disease. The chain has TRBV15 and TRBJ1-5; 8 bases align to TRBD1. Sequencing was done on a sample of peripheral blood. CDR3 loop: CATSRDRGLTYSNQPQHF. CDR3 DNA: TGTGCCACCAGCCGAGACAGGGGTTTGACCTATAGCAATCAGCCCCAGCATTTT. The full variable domain, its missing parts supplied by reference TRBV15 and TRBJ1-5, is DAMVIQNPRYQVTQFGKPVTLSCSQTLNHNVMYWYQQKSSQAPKLLFHYYDKDFNNEADTPDNFQSRRPNTSFCFLDIRSPGLGDTAMYLCATSRDRGLTYSNQPQHFGDGTRLSIL.